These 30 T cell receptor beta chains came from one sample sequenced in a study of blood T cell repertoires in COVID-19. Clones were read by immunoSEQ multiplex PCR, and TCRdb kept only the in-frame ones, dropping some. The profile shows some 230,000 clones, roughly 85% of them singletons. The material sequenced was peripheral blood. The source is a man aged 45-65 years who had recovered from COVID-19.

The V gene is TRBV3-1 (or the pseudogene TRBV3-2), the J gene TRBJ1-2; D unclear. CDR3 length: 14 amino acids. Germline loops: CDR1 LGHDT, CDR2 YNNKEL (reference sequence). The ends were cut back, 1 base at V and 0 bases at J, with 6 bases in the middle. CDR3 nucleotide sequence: TGTGCCAGCAGCCAAGTAATATCTAACTATGGCTACACCTTC. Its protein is CASSQVISNYGYTF.

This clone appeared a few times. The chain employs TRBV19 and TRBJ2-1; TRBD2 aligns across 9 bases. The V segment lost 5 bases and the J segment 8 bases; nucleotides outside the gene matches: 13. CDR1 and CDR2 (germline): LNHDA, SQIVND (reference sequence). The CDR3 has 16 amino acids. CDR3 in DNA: TGTGCCAGTAGTCTGGGGGGTAGCGGGAGATTCGATGAGCAGTTCTTC. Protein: CASSLGGSGRFDEQFF.

The DNA of the CDR3 is TGTGCCAGCAGTTTTAGCGGGGATTTCTACAATGAGCAGTTCTTC. It specifies CASSFSGDFYNEQFF. The rearrangement joins TRBV7-9 to TRBJ2-1; TRBD2 agrees at 8 bases. From germline, CDR1 is SEHNR and CDR2 FQNEAQ (reference sequence). J was trimmed by 3 bases and V by 6 bases; bases with no gene match: 7. The CDR3 totals 15 residues.

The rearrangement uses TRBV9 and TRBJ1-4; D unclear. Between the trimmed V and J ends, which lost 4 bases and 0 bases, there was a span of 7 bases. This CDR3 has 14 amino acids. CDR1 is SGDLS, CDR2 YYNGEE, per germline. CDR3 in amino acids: CASSRVATNEKLFF. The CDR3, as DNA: TGTGCCAGCAGCCGGGTTGCAACTAATGAAAAACTGTTTTTT.

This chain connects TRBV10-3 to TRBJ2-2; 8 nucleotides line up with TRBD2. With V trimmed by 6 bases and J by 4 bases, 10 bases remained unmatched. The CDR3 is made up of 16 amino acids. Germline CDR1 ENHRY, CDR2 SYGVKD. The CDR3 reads CAIRSGLGVSTGELFF. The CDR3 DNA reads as TGTGCCATCAGATCGGGACTAGGGGTGAGCACCGGGGAGCTGTTTTTT.

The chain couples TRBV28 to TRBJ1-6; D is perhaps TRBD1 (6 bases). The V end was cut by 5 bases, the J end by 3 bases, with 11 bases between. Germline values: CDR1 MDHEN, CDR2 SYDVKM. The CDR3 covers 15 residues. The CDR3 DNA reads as TGTGCCAGCAGTGCCGGGACAAGCTATAATTCACCCCTCCACTTT. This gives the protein CASSAGTSYNSPLHF.

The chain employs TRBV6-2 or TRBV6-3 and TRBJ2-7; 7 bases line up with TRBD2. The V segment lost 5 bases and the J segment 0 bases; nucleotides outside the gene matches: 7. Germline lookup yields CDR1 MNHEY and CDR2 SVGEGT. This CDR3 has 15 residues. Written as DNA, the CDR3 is TGTGCCAGCAGTCCCTGGGAGCGGGGCTCCTACGAGCAGTACTTC. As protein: CASSPWERGSYEQYF.

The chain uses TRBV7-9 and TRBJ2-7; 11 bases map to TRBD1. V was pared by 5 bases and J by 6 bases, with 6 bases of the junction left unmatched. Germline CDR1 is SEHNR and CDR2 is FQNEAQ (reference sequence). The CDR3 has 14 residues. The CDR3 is CASSPGGQGGEQYF. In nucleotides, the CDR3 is TGTGCCAGCAGCCCTGGGGGACAGGGGGGCGAGCAGTACTTC.

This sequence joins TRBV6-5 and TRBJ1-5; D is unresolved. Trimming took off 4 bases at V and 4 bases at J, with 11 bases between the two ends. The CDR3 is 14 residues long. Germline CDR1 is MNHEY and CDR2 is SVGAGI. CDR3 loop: CASSSGLGNQPQHF. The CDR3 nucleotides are TGTGCCAGCAGTTCCGGACTAGGGAATCAGCCCCAGCATTTT.

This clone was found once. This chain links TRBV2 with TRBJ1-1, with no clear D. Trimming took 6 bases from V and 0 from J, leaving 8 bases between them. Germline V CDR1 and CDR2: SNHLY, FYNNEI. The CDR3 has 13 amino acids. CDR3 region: CASRPLLNTEAFF. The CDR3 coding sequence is TGTGCCAGCAGACCACTTTTGAACACTGAAGCTTTCTTT. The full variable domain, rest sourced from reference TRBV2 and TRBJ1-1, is EPEVTQTPSHQVTQMGQEVILRCVPISNHLYFYWYRQILGQKVEFLVSFYNNEISEKSEIFDDQFSVERPDGSNFTLKIRSTKLEDSAMYFCASRPLLNTEAFFGQGTRLTVV.

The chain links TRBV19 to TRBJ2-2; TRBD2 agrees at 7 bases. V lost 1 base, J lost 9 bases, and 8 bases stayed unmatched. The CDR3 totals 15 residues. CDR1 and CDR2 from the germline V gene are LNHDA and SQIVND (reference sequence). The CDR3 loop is CASSIGGRGLRELFF. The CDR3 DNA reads TGTGCCAGTAGTATAGGAGGGAGGGGCCTCAGGGAGCTGTTTTTT.

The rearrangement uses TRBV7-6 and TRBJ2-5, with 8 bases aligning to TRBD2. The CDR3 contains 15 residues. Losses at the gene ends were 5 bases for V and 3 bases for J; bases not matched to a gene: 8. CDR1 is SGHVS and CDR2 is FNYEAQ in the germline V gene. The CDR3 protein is CASSPSGSREETQYF. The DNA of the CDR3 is TGTGCCAGCAGCCCAAGCGGGAGTCGGGAAGAGACCCAGTACTTC.

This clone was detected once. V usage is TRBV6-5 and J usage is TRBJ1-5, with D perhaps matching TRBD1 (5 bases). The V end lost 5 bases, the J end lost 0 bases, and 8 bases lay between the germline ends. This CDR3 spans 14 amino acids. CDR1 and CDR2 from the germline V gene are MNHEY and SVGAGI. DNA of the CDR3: TGTGCCAGCAGTCCGACAGCTAGCAATCAGCCCCAGCATTTT. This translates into CASSPTASNQPQHF.

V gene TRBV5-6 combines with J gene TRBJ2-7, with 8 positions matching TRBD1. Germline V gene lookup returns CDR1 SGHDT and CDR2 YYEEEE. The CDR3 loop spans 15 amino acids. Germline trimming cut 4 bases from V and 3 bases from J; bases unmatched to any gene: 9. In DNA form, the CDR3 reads TGTGCCAGCAGCCTTCTTGGGACAGGCAACTACGAGCAGTACTTC. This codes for CASSLLGTGNYEQYF.

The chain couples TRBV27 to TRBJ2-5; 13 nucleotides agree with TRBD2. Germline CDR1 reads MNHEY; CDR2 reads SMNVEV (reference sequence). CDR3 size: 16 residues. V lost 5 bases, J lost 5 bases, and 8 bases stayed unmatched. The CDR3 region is CASSTRTSGSRETQYF. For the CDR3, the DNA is TGTGCCAGCAGTACCAGGACTAGCGGGAGCCGGGAGACCCAGTACTTC.

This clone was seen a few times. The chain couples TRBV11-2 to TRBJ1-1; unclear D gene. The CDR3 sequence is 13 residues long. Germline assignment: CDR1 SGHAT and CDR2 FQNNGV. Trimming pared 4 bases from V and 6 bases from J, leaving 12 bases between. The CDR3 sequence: CASSYEPVSEAFF. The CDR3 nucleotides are TGTGCCAGCAGCTACGAACCGGTCTCTGAAGCTTTCTTT.

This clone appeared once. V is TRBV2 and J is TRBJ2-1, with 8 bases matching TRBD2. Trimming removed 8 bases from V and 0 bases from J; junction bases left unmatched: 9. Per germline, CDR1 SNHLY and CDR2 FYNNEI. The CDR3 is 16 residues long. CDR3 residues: CASLRGGESSYNEQFF. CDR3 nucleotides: TGTGCCAGCCTTCGGGGGGGCGAGAGCTCCTACAATGAGCAGTTCTTC.

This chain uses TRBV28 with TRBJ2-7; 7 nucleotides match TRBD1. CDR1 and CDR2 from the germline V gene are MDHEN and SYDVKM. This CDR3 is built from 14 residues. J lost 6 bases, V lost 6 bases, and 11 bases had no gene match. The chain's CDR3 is CASRPSGQTGEQYF. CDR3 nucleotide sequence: TGTGCCAGCAGGCCGTCGGGACAGACGGGCGAGCAGTACTTC.

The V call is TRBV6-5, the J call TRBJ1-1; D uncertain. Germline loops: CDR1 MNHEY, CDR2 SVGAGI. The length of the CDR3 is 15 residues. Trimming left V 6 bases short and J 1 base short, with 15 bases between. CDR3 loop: CASRAPRGGNTEAFF. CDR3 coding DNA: TGTGCCAGCAGAGCCCCACGGGGAGGGAACACTGAAGCTTTCTTT.

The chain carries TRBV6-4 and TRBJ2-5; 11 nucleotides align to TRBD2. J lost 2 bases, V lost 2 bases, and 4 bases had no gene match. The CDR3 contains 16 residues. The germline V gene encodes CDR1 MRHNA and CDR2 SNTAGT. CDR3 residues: CASSDRGLAVQETQYF. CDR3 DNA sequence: TGTGCCAGCAGTGACCGGGGACTAGCGGTTCAAGAGACCCAGTACTTC.

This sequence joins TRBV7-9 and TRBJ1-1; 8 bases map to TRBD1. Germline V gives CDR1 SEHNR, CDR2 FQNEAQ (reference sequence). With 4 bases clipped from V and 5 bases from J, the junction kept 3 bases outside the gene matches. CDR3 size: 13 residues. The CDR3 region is CASSWGTGTEAFF. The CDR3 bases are TGTGCCAGCAGCTGGGGGACAGGTACTGAAGCTTTCTTT.

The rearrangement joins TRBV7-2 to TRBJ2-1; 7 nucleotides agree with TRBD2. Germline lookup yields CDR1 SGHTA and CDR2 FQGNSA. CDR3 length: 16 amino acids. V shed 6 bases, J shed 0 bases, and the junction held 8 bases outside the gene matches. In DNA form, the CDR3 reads TGTGCCAGCAGACGCACTAGCGCGAGCTCCTACAATGAGCAGTTCTTC. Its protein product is CASRRTSASSYNEQFF.

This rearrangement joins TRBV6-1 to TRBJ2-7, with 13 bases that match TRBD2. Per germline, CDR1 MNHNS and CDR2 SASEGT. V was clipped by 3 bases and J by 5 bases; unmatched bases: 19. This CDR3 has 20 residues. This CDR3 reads CASSDAPWTSGSQTGHEQYF. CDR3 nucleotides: TGTGCCAGCAGTGACGCTCCATGGACTAGCGGGAGTCAAACTGGCCACGAGCAGTACTTC.

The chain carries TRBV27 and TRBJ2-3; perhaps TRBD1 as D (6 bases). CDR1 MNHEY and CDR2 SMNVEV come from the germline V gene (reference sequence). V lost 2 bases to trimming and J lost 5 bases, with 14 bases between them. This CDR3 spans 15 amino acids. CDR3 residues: CASSLGAGVVDTQYF. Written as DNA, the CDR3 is TGTGCCAGCAGTTTAGGGGCAGGGGTGGTAGATACGCAGTATTTT.

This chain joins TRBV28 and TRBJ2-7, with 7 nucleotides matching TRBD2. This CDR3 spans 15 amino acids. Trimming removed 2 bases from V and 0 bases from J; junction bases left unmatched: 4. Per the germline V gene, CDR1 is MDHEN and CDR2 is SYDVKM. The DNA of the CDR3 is TGTGCCAGCAGTTTAGCGGGAGTCGGCTCCTACGAGCAGTACTTC. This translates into CASSLAGVGSYEQYF. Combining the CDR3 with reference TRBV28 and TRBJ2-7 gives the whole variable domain DVKVTQSSRYLVKRTGEKVFLECVQDMDHENMFWYRQDPGLGLRLIYFSYDVKMKEKGDIPEGYSVSREKKERFSLILESASTNQTSMYLCASSLAGVGSYEQYFGPGTRLTVT.

CDR3 DNA sequence: TGTGCCAGCAGTGGTTGGACACAAGAGACCCAGTACTTC. This sequence encodes CASSGWTQETQYF. This sequence joins TRBV27 and TRBJ2-5; tentatively, D is TRBD1 (5 bases). The CDR3 has 13 amino acids. V was pared by 5 bases and J by 2 bases, with 9 bases between. Germline CDR1 reads MNHEY; CDR2 reads SMNVEV (reference sequence).

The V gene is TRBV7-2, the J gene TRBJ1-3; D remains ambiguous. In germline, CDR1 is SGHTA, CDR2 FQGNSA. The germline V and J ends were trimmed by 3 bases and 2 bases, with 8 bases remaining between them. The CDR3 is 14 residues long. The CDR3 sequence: CASSFDYAGNTIYF. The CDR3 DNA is TGTGCCAGCAGCTTTGACTATGCTGGAAACACCATATATTTT.

The CDR3 spells CASSSDRGLETQYF. The CDR3 bases are TGTGCCAGCAGTAGTGACAGGGGGCTCGAGACCCAGTACTTC. The genes are TRBV2 and TRBJ2-5; TRBD1 matches 10 bases. Germline CDR1 SNHLY, CDR2 FYNNEI. The CDR3 loop spans 14 amino acids. After removal of 5 bases from V and 5 bases from J, the junction contained 5 bases not matched to a gene.

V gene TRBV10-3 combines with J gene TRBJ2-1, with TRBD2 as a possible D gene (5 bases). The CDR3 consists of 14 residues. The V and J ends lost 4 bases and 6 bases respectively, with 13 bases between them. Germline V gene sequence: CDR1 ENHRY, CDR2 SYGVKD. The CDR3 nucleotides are TGTGCCATCAGTGTCAACTTCGCGGGCAATGAGCAGTTCTTC. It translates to CAISVNFAGNEQFF.

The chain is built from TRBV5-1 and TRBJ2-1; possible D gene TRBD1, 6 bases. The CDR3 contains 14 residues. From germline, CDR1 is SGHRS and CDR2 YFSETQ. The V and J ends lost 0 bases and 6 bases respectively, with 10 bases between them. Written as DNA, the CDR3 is TGCGCCAGCAGCTTGGGGGACACCGCCAATGAGCAGTTCTTC. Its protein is CASSLGDTANEQFF. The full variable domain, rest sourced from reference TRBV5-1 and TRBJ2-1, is KAGVTQTPRYLIKTRGQQVTLSCSPISGHRSVSWYQQTPGQGLQFLFEYFSETQRNKGNFPGRFSGRQFSNSRSEMNVSTLELGDSALYLCASSLGDTANEQFFGPGTRLTVL.